This TCR beta chain was identified in a study of T-cell reconstitution after alpha-beta-depleted transplantation in children. Study results and caveats: Surviving recipient T cells and thymic progenitors produced the high day-60 TCRbeta diversity seen in some patients. Fresh T-cell production supplied most of the T-cell counts and diversity seen one year after transplant. Reportedly, roughly two months post-transplant, alpha-beta T cells arose from several hundred expanded graft clones.

It was with unique molecular identifiers that the TCRbeta library was prepared. MiXCR, applied by TCRdb to the PCR reads, yields one record per CDR3 protein. The repertoire includes fewer than 700,000 distinct CDR3 sequences, roughly 23% of them detected once, and 14% sits in the top ten. Trimming stripped 5 bases from V and 3 bases from J, with 10 bases between. The CDR3 is 13 amino acids. CDR1 is LNHNV and CDR2 is YYDKDF in the germline V gene (reference sequence). A few counts support this clonotype. Antigen specificity is unknown. The receptor's source is a boy in the first two years of life who had a stem cell transplant for acute myeloid leukemia, so the T cells may come from the graft donor. V gene TRBV15 combines with J gene TRBJ1-1, with D unclear. Material: PBMCs, mostly from graft donor cells, obtained 360 days after TCRalphabeta/CD19-depleted stem cell transplant. In DNA form, the CDR3 reads TGTGCCACCAGCGCTGGATGGGACACTGAAGCTTTCTTT. Its protein is CATSAGWDTEAFF.